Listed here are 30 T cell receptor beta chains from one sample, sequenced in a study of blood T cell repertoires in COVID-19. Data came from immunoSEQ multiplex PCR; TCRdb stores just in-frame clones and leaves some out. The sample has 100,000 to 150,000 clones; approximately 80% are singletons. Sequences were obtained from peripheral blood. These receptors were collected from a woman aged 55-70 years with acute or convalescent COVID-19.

This chain's CDR3 is CATSDPPGTGGVITQYF. In DNA form, the CDR3 reads TGTGCCACCAGTGATCCTCCCGGGACAGGGGGGGTCATTACGCAGTATTTT. The chain links TRBV24-1 to TRBJ2-3; 11 bases are shared with TRBD1. Germline CDR1 and CDR2: KGHDR and SFDVKD. The length of the CDR3 is 17 residues. J gave up 8 bases and V 3 bases, and 12 bases lay outside the gene matches.

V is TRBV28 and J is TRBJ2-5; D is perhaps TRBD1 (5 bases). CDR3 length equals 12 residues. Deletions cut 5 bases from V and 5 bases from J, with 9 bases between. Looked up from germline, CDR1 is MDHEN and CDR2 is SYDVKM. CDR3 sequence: CASSGRAETQYF. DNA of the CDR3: TGTGCCAGCAGTGGCAGGGCGGAGACCCAGTACTTC.

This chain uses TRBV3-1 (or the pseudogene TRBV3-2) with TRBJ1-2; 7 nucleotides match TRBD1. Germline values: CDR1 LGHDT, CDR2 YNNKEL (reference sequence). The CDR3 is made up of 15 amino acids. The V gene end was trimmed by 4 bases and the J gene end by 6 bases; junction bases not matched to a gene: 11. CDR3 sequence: CASSPGDRVINGYTF. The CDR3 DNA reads TGTGCCAGCAGCCCGGGCGACAGGGTGATTAATGGCTACACCTTC.

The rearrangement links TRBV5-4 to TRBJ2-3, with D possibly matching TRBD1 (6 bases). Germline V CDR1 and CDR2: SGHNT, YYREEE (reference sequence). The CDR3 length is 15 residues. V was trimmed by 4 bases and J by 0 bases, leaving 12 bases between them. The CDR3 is CASSVRGSSTDTQYF. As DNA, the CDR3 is TGTGCCAGCAGCGTCAGGGGCTCTAGCACAGATACGCAGTATTTT.

In nucleotides, the CDR3 is TGTGCCAGCAGCCCGTCCTACAGTAAAGAGACCCAGTACTTC. Protein sequence: CASSPSYSKETQYF. This chain joins TRBV5-6 and TRBJ2-5, with D unresolved. The CDR3 consists of 14 residues. CDR1 SGHDT and CDR2 YYEEEE come from the germline V gene. V lost 4 bases to trimming and J lost 3 bases, with 13 bases between them.

As DNA, the CDR3 is TGCAGCGTTGTCGGCACTACACTAGCGGGGGCCCAGAATGAGCAGTTCTTC. Protein sequence: CSVVGTTLAGAQNEQFF. The chain combines TRBV29-1 with TRBJ2-1, with 11 bases lining up with TRBD2. CDR1 is SQVTM, CDR2 ANQGSEA, per germline. The CDR3 runs 17 residues. J was trimmed by 7 bases and V by 4 bases; bases with no gene match: 15.

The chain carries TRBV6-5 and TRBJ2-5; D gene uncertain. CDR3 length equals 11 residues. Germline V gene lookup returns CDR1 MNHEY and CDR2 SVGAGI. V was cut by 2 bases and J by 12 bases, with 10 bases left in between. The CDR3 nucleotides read TGTGCCAGCAGTTACGGCAGACAAGAGTACTTC. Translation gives CASSYGRQEYF.

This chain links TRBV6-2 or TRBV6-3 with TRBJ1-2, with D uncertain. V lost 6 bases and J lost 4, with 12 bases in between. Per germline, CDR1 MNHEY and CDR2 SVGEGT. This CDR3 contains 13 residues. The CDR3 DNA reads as TGTGCCAGCAGCTCCGACGGACTCTATGGCTACACCTTC. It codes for CASSSDGLYGYTF.

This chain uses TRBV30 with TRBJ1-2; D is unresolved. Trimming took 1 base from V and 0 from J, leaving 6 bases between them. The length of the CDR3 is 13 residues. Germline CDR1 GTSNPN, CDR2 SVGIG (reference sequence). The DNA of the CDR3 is TGTGCCTGGAGTGGCGGATCTAACTATGGCTACACCTTC. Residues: CAWSGGSNYGYTF.

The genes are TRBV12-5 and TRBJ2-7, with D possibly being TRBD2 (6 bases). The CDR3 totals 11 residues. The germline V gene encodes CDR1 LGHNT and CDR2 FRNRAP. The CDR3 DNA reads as TGTGCTAGTGGTGCGGGACCGAGAAACCAGGTC. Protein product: CASGAGPRNQV.

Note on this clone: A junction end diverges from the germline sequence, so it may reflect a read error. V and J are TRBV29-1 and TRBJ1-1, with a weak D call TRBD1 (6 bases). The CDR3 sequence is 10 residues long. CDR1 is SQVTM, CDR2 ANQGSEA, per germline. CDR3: CSVGDTQAFF. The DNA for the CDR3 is TGCAGCGTTGGGGACACTCAAGCTTTCTTT.

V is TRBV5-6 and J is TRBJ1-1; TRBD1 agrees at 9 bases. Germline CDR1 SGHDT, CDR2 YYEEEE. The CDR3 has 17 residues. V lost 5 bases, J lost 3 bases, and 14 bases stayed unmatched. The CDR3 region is CASSPTGQGRKDTEAFF. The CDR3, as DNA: TGTGCCAGCAGTCCTACGGGACAGGGACGAAAGGACACTGAAGCTTTCTTT.

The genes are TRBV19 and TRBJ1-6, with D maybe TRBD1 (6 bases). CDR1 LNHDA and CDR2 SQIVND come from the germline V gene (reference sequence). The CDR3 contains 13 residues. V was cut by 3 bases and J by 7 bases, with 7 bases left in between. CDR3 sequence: CASSIQGNSPLHF. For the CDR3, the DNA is TGTGCCAGTAGTATCCAGGGGAATTCACCCCTCCACTTT. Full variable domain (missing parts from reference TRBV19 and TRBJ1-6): DGGITQSPKYLFRKEGQNVTLSCEQNLNHDAMYWYRQDPGQGLRLIYYSQIVNDFQKGDIAEGYSVSREKKESFPLTVTSAQKNPTAFYLCASSIQGNSPLHFGNGTRLTVT.

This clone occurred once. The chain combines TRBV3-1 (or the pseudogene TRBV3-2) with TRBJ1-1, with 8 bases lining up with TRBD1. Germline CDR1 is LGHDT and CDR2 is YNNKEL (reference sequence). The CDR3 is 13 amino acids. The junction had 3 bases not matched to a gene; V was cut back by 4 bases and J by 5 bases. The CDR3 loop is CASSPTGETEAFF. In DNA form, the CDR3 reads TGTGCCAGCAGCCCGACAGGGGAAACTGAAGCTTTCTTT.

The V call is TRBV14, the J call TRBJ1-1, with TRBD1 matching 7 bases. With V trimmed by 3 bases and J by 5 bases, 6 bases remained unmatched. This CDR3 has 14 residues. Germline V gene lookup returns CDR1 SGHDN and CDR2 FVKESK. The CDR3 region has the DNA TGTGCCAGCAGCCAGTATACAGGGGTGACTGAAGCTTTCTTT. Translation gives CASSQYTGVTEAFF. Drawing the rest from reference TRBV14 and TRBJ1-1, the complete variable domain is EAGVTQFPSHSVIEKGQTVTLRCDPISGHDNLYWYRRVMGKEIKFLLHFVKESKQDESGMPNNRFLAERTGGTYSTLKVQPAELEDSGVYFCASSQYTGVTEAFFGQGTRLTVV.

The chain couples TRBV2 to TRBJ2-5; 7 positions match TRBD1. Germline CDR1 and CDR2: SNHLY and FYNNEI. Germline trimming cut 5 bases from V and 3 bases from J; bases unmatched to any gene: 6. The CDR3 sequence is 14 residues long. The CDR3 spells CASSYGTAKETQYF. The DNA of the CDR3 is TGTGCCAGCAGTTACGGGACAGCTAAAGAGACCCAGTACTTC.

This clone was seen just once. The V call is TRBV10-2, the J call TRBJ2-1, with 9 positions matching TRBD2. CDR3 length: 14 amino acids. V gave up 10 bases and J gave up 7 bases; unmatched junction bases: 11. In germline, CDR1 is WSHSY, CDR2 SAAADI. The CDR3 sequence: CATSSGALKNEQFF. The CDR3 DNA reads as TGCGCCACCTCTAGCGGGGCTCTAAAGAATGAGCAGTTCTTC.

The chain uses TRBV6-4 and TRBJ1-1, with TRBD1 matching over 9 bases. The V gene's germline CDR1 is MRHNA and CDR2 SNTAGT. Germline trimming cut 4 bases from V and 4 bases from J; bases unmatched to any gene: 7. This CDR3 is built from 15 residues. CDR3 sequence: CASSADRGVGTEAFF. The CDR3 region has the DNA TGTGCCAGCAGTGCGGACAGGGGAGTCGGCACTGAAGCTTTCTTT.

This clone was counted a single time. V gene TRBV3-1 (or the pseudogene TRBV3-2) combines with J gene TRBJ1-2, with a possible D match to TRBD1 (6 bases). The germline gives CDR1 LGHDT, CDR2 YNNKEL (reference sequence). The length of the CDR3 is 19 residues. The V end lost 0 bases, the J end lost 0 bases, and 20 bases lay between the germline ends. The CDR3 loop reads CASSQDALGQGKTNYGYTF. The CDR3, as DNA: TGTGCCAGCAGCCAAGATGCTCTTGGGCAGGGGAAAACTAACTATGGCTACACCTTC.

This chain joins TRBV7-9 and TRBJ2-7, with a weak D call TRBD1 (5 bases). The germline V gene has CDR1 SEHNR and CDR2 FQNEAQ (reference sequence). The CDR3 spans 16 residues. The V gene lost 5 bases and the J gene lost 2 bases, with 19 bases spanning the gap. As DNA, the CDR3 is TGTGCCAGCAGCCCTCCACGCCAGGACAACCCCTACGAGCAGTACTTC. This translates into CASSPPRQDNPYEQYF.

CDR3: CATRQGRGETQYF. The CDR3 coding sequence is TGTGCCACGCGACAGGGCCGTGGAGAGACCCAGTACTTC. The V call is TRBV15, the J call TRBJ2-5; 7 bases are a match to TRBD1. Germline V gene sequence: CDR1 LNHNV, CDR2 YYDKDF (reference sequence). This CDR3 contains 13 residues. V was pared by 9 bases and J by 4 bases, with 8 bases of the junction left unmatched.

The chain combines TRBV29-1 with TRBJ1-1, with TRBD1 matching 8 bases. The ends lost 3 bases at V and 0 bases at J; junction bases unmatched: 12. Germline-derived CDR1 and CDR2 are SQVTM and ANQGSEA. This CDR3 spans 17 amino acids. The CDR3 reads CSVDGAGGENLNTEAFF. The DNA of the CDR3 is TGCAGCGTTGACGGGGCAGGGGGCGAGAACCTGAACACTGAAGCTTTCTTT.

In DNA form, the CDR3 reads TGTGCCAGCAGTTGGGACAGTGAAAAACTGTTTTTT. Translated, it gives CASSWDSEKLFF. This chain connects TRBV12-3 or TRBV12-4 to TRBJ1-4; TRBD1 matches at 7 bases. The V segment lost 4 bases and the J segment 7 bases; nucleotides outside the gene matches: 0. The CDR3 is made up of 12 amino acids.

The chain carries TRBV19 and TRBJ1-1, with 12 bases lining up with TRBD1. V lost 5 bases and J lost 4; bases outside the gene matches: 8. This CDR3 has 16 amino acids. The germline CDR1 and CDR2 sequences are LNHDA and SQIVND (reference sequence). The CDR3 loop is CASSGTGGLLGTEAFF. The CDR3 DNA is TGTGCCAGTAGTGGGACAGGGGGCCTATTGGGCACTGAAGCTTTCTTT. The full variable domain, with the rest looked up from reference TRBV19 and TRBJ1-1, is DGGITQSPKYLFRKEGQNVTLSCEQNLNHDAMYWYRQDPGQGLRLIYYSQIVNDFQKGDIAEGYSVSREKKESFPLTVTSAQKNPTAFYLCASSGTGGLLGTEAFFGQGTRLTVV.

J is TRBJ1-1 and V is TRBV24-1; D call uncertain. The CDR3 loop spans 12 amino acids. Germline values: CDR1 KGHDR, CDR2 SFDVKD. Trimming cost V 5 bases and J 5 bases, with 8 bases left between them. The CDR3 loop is CATSGGSTEAFF. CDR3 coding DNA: TGTGCCACCAGTGGAGGGAGTACTGAAGCTTTCTTT.

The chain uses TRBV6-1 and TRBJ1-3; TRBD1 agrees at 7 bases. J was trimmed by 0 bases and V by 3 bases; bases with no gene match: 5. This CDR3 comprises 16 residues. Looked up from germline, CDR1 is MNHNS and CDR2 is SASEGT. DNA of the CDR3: TGTGCCAGCAGTGAGTGGACAGGTTCCTCTGGAAACACCATATATTTT. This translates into CASSEWTGSSGNTIYF.

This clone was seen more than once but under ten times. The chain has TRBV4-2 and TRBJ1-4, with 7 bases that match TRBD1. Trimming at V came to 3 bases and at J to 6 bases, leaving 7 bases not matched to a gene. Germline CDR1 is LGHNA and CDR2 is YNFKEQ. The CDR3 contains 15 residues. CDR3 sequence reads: CASSHTMTGHEKLFF. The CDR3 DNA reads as TGTGCCAGCAGCCACACCATGACAGGGCATGAAAAACTGTTTTTT.

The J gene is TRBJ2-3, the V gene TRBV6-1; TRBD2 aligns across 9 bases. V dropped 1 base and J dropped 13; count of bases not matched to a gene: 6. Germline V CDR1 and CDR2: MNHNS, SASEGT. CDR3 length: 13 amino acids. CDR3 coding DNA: TGTGCCAGCAGTGAAGTAGGGACTAGCCGTGAGTATTTT. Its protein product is CASSEVGTSREYF.

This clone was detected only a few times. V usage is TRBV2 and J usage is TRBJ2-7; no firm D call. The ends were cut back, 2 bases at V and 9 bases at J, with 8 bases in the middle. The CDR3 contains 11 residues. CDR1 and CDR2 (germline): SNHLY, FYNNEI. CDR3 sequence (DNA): TGTGCCAGCAGTGAATTTTCGGGGCAGTACGTC. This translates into CASSEFSGQYV.

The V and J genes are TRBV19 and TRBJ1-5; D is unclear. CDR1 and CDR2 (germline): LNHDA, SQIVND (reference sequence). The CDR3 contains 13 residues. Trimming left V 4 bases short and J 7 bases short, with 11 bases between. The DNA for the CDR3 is TGTGCCAGTAGTACCTTCACAGTCCAGCCCCAGCATTTT. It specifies CASSTFTVQPQHF.